This paragraph reports one T cell receptor beta chain. The antigen remains unidentified. The CDR3 has 15 residues. Trimming took 1 base from V and 7 from J; bases not matched to a gene: 7. In germline, CDR1 is LGHNA, CDR2 YSLEER. The data stem from a study of cytomegalovirus exposure and HLA in healthy donors. General study findings and limits: Some 17,000 TCR beta sequences were associated with HLA alleles at 0.05 false discovery rate in a later analysis. Most TCRs appeared rarely, but some public TCRs recurred in many donors. A missense DCLRE1C variant was associated with V- and J-gene trimming of TCR beta chains in a later analysis, and an independent cohort replicated the association.

Vbeta (60) and Jbeta (13) primers were used in the PCR. Only in-frame clones appear in the TCRdb table, and some are missing; sequencing was by immunoSEQ multiplex PCR. The table includes 90,000 to 110,000 clones, over 80% detected once. The V gene is TRBV4-3, the J gene TRBJ2-1; 7 nucleotides line up with TRBD2. This TCR derives from a man aged 18 to 29 in good health and CMV-seronegative. The specimen was PBMCs. CDR3 nucleotide sequence: TGCGCCAGCAGCCAAGCCGGGGAGGGTATGAATGAGCAGTTCTTC. Translated, it gives CASSQAGEGMNEQFF.